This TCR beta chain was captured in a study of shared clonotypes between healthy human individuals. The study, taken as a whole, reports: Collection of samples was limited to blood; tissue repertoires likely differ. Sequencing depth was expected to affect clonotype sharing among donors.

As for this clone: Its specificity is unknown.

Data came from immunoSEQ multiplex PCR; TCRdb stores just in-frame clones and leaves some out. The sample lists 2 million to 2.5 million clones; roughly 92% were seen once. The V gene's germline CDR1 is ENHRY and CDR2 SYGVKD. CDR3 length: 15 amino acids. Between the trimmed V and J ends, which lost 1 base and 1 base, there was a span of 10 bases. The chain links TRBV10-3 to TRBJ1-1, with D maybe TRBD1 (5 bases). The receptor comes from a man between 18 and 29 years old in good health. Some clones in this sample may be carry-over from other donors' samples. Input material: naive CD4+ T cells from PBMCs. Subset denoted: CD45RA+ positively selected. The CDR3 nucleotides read TGTGCCATCAGTGAGTTGGCAGGGTCGAACACTGAAGCTTTCTTT. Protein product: CAISELAGSNTEAFF.